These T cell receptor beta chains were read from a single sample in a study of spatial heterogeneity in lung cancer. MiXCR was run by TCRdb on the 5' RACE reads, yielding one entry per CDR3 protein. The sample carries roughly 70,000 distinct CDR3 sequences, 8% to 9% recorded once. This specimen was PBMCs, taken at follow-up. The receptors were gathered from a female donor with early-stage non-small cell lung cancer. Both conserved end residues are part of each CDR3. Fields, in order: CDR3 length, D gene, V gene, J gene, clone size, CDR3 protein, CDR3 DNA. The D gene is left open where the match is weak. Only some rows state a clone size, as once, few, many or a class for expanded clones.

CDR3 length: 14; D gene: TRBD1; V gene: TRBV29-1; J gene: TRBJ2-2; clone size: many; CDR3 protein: CSASGQGNTGELFF; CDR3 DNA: TGCAGCGCATCGGGACAGGGGAACACCGGGGAGCTGTTTTTT
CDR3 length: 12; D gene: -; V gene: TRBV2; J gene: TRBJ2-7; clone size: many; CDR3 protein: CASSVEIYEQYF; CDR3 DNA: TGTGCCAGCAGTGTTGAGATATACGAGCAGTACTTC
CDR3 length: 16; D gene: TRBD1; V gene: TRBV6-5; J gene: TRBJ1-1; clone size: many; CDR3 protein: CASSYTSGTGRTEAFF; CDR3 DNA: TGTGCCAGCAGTTATACCTCCGGGACAGGGCGAACTGAAGCTTTCTTT
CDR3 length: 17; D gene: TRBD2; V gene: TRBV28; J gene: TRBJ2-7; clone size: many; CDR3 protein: CASSGLADYRLSYEQYF; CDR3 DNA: TGTGCCAGCAGCGGACTAGCGGATTACCGACTCTCCTACGAGCAGTACTTC
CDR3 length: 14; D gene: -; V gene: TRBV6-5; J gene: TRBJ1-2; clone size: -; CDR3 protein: CASSYRDRNYGYTF; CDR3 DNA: TGTGCCAGCAGTTACAGAGACCGGAACTATGGCTACACCTTC
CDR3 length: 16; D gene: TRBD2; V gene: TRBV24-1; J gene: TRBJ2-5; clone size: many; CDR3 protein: CATSDSASGAQETQYF; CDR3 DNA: TGTGCCACCAGTGATTCCGCTAGCGGGGCTCAAGAGACCCAGTACTTC
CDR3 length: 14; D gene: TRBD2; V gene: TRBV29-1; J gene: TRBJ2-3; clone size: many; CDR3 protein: CSARRRESADTQYF; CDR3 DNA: TGCAGCGCCCGTCGGCGGGAGAGCGCAGATACGCAGTATTTT
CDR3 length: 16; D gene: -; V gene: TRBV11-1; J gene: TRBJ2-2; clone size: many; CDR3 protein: CASSYSGAPEGGELFF; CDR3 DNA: TGTGCCAGCAGCTATAGCGGAGCGCCCGAGGGCGGGGAGCTGTTTTTT
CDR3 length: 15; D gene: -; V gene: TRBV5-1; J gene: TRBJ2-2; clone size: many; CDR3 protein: CASSGSGQNTGELFF; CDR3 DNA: TGCGCCAGCAGCGGGTCGGGACAGAACACCGGGGAGCTGTTTTTT
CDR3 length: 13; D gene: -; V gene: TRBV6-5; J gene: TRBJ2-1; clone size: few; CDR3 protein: CASSYALDSKQFF; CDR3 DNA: TGTGCCAGCAGTTACGCATTGGATTCCAAGCAGTTCTTC
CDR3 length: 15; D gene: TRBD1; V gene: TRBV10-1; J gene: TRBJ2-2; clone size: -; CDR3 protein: CASSEAAGGAGELFF; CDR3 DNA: TGCGCCAGCAGTGAGGCGGCAGGGGGAGCCGGGGAGCTGTTTTTT
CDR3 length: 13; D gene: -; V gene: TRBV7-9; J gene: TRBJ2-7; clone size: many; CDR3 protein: CATVGSSSYEQYF; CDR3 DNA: TGTGCCACTGTGGGTTCGAGCTCCTACGAGCAGTACTTC
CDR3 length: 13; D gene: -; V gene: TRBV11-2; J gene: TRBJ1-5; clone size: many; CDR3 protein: CASSLEDGQPQHF; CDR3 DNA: TGTGCCAGCAGCTTAGAGGACGGTCAGCCCCAGCATTTT
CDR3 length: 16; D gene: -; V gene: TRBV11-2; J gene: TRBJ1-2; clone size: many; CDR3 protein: CASSLVPGRMDYGYTF; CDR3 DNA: TGTGCCAGCAGCTTAGTCCCAGGACGGATGGATTATGGCTACACCTTC
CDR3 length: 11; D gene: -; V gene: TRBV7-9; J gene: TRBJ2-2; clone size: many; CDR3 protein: CATLDPGELFF; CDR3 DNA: TGTGCCACGTTGGACCCCGGGGAGCTGTTTTTT
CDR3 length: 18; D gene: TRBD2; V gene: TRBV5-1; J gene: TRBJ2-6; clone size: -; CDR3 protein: CASSLVAGGPSGANVLTF; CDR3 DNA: TGCGCCAGCAGCTTGGTAGCGGGAGGGCCCTCTGGGGCCAACGTCCTGACTTTC
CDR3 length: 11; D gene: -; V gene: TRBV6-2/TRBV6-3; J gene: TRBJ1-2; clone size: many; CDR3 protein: CASSLYYGYTF; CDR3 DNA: TGTGCCAGCAGTTTGTACTATGGCTACACCTTC
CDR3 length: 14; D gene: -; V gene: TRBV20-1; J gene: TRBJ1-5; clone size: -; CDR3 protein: CSARGAGNNQPQHF; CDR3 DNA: TGCAGTGCTAGGGGGGCGGGGAATAATCAGCCCCAGCATTTT
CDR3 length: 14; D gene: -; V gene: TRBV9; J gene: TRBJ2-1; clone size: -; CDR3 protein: CASSERERYNEQFF; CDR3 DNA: TGTGCCAGCAGCGAACGGGAGAGGTACAATGAGCAGTTCTTC
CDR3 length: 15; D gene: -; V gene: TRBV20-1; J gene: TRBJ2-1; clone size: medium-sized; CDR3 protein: CSARDVERSYNEQFF; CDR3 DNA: TGCAGTGCTAGAGATGTGGAGAGGTCCTACAATGAGCAGTTCTTC
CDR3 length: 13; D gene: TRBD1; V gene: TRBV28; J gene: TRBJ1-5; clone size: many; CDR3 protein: CASRRTGDQPQHF; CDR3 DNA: TGTGCCAGCAGGCGGACAGGGGATCAGCCCCAGCATTTT
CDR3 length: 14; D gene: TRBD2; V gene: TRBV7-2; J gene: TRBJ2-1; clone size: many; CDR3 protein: CASSRTSGANEQFF; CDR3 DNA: TGTGCCAGCAGCCGCACTAGCGGGGCCAATGAGCAGTTCTTC
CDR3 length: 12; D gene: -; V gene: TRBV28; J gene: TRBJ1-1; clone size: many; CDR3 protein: CASSPNSKKAFF; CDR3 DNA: TGTGCCAGCAGCCCCAATTCAAAGAAAGCTTTCTTT
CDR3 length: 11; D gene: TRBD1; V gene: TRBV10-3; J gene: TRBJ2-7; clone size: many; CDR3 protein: CAISRGYEQYF; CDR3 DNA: TGTGCCATCAGCAGGGGGTACGAGCAGTACTTC
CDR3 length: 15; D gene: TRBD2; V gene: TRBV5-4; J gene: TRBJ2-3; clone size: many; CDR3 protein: CASSLRLAGSDTQYF; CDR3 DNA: TGTGCCAGCAGCTTGAGGCTAGCGGGATCAGATACGCAGTATTTT
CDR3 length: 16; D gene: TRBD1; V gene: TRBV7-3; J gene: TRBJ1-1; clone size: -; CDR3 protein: CASSLGSGQPNTEAFF; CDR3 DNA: TGTGCCAGCAGCTTAGGGTCGGGACAGCCGAACACTGAAGCTTTCTTT
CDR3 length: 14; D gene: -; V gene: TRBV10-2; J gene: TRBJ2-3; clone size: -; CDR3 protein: CASSRGLSTDTQYF; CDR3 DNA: TGCGCCAGCAGCCGAGGATTGTCCACAGATACGCAGTATTTT
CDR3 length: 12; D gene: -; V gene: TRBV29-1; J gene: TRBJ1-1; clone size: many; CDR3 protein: CSVDDTFTEAFF; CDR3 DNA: TGCAGCGTTGATGACACCTTCACTGAAGCTTTCTTT
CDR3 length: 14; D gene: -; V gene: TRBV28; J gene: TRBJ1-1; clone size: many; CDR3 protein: CASSMEFPNTEAFF; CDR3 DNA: TGTGCCAGCAGCATGGAGTTCCCGAACACTGAAGCTTTCTTT
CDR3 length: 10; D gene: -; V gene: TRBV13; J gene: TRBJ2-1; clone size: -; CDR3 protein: CASNQDEQFF; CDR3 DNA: TGTGCCAGCAACCAGGATGAGCAGTTCTTC
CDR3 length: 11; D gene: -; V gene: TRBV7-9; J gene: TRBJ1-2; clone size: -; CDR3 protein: CASSPGEGYTF; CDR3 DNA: TGTGCCAGCAGCCCAGGTGAGGGCTACACCTTC
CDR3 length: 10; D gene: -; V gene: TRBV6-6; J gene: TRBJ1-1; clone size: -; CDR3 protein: CASGGREVVF; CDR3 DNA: TGTGCCAGCGGCGGGAGGGAAGTTGTCTTT
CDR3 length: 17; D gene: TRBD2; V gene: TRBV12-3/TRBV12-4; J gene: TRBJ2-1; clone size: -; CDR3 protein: CASSTLAGASYSNEQFF; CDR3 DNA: TGTGCCAGCAGTACATTAGCGGGAGCCTCCTACAGCAATGAGCAGTTCTTC
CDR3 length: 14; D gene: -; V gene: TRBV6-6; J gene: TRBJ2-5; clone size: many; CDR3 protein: CASSPPGSVETQYF; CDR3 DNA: TGTGCCAGCAGCCCCCCTGGGAGTGTTGAGACCCAGTACTTC
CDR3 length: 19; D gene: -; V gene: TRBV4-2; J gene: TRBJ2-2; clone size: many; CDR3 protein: CASSQEKGFGPNPTGELFF; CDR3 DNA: TGTGCCAGCAGCCAAGAGAAGGGTTTCGGGCCCAACCCGACCGGGGAGCTGTTTTTT
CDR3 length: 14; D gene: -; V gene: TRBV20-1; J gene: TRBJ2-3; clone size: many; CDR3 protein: CSARGLRGADTQYF; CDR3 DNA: TGCAGTGCTAGGGGACTGAGGGGCGCAGATACGCAGTATTTT
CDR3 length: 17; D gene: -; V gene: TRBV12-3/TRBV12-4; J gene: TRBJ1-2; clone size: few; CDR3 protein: CASSLSPDPSISDGYTF; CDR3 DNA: TGTGCCAGCAGTTTAAGTCCCGACCCTAGTATTTCCGACGGCTACACCTTC
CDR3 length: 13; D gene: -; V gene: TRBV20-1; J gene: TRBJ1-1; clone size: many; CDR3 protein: CSARASVGSEAFF; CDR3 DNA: TGCAGTGCTAGGGCCTCGGTTGGGTCTGAAGCTTTCTTT
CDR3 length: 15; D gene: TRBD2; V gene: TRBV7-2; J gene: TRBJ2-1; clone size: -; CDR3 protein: CASSSSSGNLNEQFF; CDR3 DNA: TGTGCCAGCAGCTCCTCTAGCGGGAATCTAAATGAGCAGTTCTTC
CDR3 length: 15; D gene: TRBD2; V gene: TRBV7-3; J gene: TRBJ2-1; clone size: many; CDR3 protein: CASSPGGSGRREQFF; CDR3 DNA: TGTGCCAGCAGCCCCGGGGGTAGCGGGCGGCGTGAGCAGTTCTTC
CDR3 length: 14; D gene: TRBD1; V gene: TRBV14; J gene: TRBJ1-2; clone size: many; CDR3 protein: CASSQFQGAPGYTF; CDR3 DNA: TGTGCCAGCAGCCAATTCCAGGGGGCGCCAGGCTACACCTTC
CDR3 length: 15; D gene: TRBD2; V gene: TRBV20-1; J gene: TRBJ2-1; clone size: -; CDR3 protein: CSAPSSGRAYNEQFF; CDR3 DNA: TGCAGTGCTCCATCTAGCGGGAGGGCCTACAATGAGCAGTTCTTC
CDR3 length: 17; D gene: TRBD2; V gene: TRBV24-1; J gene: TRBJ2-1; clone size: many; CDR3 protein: CATSDLTTHGTSGEQFF; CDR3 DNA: TGTGCCACCAGTGACCTGACCACCCACGGGACTAGTGGTGAGCAGTTCTTC
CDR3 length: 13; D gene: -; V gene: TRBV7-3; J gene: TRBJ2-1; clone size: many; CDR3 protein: CASSLTPNNEQFF; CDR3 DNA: TGTGCCAGCAGCCTAACTCCTAACAATGAGCAGTTCTTC
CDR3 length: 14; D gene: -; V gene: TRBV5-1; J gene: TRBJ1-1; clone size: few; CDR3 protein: CASTLGQVNTEAFF; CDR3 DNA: TGCGCCAGCACCCTAGGGCAAGTGAACACTGAAGCTTTCTTT
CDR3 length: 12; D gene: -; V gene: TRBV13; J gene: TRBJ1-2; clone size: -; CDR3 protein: CASSLSQDGYTF; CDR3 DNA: TGTGCCAGCAGCTTGTCTCAGGATGGCTACACCTTC
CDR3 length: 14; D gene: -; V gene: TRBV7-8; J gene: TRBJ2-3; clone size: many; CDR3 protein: CASSLKRSTDTQYF; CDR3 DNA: TGTGCCAGCAGCTTAAAGCGAAGCACAGATACGCAGTATTTT
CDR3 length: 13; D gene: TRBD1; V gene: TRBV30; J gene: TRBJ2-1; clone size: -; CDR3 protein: CAWSRQGAGEQFF; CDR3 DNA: TGTGCCTGGAGCCGACAGGGGGCCGGTGAGCAGTTCTTC
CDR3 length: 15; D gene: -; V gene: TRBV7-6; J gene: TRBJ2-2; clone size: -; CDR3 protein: CASSPEQGNTGELFF; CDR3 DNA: TGTGCCAGCAGCCCAGAGCAGGGGAACACCGGGGAGCTGTTTTTT
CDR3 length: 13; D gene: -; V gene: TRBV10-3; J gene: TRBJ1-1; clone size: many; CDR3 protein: CAIKAGQGIKAFF; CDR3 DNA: TGTGCCATCAAGGCGGGACAAGGGATAAAAGCTTTCTTT
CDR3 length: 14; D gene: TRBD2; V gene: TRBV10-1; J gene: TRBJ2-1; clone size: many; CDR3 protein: CASRPGTSGTKQFF; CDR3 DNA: TGCGCCAGCAGACCTGGGACTAGCGGTACCAAGCAGTTCTTC
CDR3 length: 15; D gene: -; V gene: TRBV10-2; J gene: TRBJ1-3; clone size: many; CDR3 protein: CASRDSSSSGNTIYF; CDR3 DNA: TGCGCCAGCCGAGATTCTTCTTCGTCGGGAAACACCATATATTTT
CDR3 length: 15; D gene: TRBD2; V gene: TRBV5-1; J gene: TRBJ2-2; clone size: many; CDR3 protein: CASSLLAVNTGELFF; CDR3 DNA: TGCGCCAGCAGCTTGCTAGCGGTTAACACCGGGGAGCTGTTTTTT
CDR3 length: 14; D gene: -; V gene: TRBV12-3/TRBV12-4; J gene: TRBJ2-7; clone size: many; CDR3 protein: CASSSPPQLREQYF; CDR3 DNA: TGTGCCAGCAGTTCTCCGCCTCAGCTGCGGGAGCAGTACTTC